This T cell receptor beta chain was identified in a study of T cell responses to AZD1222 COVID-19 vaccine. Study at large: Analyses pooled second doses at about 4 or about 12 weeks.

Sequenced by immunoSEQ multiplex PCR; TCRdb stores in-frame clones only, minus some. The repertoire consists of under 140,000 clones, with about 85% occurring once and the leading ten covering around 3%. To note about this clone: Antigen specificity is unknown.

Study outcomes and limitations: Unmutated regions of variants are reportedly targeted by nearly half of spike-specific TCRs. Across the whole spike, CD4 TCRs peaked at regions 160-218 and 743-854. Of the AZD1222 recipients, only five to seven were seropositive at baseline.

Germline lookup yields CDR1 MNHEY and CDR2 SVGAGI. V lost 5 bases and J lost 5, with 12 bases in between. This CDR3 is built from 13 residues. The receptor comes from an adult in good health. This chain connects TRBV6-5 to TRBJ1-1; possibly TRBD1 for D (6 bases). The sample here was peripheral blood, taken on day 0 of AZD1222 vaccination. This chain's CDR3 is CASSRTDRTEAFF. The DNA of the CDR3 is TGTGCCAGCAGTCGGACAGATAGGACTGAAGCTTTCTTT.